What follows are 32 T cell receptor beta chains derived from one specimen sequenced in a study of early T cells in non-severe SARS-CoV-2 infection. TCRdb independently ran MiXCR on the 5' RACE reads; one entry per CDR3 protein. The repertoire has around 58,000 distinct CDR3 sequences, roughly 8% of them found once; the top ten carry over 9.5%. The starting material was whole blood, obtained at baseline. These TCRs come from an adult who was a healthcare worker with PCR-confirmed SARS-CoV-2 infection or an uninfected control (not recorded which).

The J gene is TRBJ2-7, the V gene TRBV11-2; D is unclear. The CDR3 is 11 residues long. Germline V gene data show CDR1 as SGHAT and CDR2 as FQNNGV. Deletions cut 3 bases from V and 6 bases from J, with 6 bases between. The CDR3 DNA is TGTGCCAGCAGCTTCGGGTCCGAGCAGTACTTC. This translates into CASSFGSEQYF.

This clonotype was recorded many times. The CDR3 bases are TGCGCCAGCAGCCAAGTGCCCCAGGGCGCCGGGGAGCTGTTTTTT. It encodes CASSQVPQGAGELFF. The rearrangement joins TRBV4-1 to TRBJ2-2; D is possibly TRBD1 (5 bases). The CDR3 consists of 15 residues. V was cut by 1 base and J by 6 bases, with 12 bases left in between. Germline lookup yields CDR1 MGHRA and CDR2 YSYEKL.

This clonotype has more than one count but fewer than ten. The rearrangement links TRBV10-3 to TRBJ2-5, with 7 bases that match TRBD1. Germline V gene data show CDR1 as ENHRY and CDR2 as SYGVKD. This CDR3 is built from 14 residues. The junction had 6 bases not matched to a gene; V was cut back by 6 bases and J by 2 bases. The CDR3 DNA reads TGTGCCATCAGCGACAGGGCGAGGCAAGAGACCCAGTACTTC. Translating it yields CAISDRARQETQYF.

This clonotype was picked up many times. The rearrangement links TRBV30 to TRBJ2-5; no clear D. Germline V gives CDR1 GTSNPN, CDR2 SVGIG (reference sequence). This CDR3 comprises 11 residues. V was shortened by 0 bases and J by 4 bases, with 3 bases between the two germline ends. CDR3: CAWSVRETQYF. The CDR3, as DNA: TGTGCCTGGAGTGTACGAGAGACCCAGTACTTC.

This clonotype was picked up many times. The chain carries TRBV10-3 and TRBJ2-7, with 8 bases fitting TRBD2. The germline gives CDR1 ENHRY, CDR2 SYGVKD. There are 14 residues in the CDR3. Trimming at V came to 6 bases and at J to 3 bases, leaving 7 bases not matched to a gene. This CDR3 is CAIRSGGGSYEQYF. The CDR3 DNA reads TGTGCCATCAGATCCGGGGGGGGAAGCTACGAGCAGTACTTC.

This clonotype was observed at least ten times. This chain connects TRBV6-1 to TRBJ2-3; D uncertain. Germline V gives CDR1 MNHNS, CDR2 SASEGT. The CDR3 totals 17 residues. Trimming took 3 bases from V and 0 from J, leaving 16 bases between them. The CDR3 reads CASSEDEGSWSTDTQYF. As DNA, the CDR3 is TGTGCCAGCAGTGAGGATGAAGGGTCATGGAGCACAGATACGCAGTATTTT.

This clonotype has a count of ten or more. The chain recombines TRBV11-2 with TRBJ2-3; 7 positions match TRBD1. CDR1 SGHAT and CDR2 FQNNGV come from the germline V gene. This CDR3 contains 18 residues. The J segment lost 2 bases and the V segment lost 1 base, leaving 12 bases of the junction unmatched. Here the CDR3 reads CASSLAPATGQNTDTQYF. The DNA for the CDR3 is TGTGCCAGCAGCTTAGCCCCTGCAACGGGACAGAACACAGATACGCAGTATTTT.

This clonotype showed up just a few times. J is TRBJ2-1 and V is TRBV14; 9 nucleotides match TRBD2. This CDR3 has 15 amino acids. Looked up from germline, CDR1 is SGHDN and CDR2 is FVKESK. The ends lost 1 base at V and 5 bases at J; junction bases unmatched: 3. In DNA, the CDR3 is TGTGCCAGCAGCCAAGGACTAGCGGTGCACAATGAGCAGTTCTTC. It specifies CASSQGLAVHNEQFF.

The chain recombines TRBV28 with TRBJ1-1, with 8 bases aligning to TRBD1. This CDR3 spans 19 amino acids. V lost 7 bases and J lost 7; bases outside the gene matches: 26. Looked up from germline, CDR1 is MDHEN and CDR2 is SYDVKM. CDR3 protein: CASTRTGTGNSHYTGEAFF. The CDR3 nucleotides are TGTGCCAGCACCCGTACGGGGACAGGAAATTCCCATTACACTGGTGAAGCTTTCTTT.

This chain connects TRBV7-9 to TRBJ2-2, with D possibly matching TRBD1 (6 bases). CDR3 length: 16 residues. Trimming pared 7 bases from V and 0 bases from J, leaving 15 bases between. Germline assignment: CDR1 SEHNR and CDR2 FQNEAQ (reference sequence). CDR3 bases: TGTGCCAGCATCCGACAGGATCCTACGAACACCGGGGAGCTGTTTTTT. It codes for CASIRQDPTNTGELFF.

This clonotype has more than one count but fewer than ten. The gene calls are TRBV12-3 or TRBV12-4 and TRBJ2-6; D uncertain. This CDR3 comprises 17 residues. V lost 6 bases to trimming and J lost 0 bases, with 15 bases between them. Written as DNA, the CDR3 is TGTGCCAGCAGCCCAGACCAACTCGCCTCTGGGGCCAACGTCCTGACTTTC. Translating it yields CASSPDQLASGANVLTF.

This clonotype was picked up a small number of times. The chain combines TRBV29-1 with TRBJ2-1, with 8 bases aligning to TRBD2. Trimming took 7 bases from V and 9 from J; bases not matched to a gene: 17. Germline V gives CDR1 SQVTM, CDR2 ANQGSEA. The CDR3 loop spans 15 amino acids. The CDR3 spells CSAQVAGLGPTEQFF. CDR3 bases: TGCAGCGCCCAGGTCGCGGGACTAGGGCCTACTGAGCAGTTCTTC.

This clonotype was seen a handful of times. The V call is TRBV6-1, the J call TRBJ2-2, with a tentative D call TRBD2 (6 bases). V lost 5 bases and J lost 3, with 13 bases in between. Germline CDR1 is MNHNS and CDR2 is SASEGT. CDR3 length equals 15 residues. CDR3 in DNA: TGTGCCAGCAGTCCCTCGTCGGGGGACACCGGGGAGCTGTTTTTT. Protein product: CASSPSSGDTGELFF.

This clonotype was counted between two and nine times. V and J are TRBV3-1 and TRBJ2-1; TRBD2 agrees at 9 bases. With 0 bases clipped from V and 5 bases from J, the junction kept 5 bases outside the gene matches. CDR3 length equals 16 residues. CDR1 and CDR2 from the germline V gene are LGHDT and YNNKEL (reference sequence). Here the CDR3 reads CASSQEFLAGNNEQFF. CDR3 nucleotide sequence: TGTGCCAGCAGCCAAGAATTCCTAGCGGGAAACAATGAGCAGTTCTTC.

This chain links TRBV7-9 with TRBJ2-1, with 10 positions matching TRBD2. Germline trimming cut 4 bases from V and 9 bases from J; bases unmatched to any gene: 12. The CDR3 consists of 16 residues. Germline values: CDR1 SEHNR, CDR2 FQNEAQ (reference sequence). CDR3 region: CASSSGASGSWGEQFF. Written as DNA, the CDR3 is TGTGCCAGCAGCTCAGGGGCTAGCGGGAGTTGGGGTGAGCAGTTCTTC. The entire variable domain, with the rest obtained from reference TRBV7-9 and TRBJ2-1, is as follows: DTGVSQNPRHKITKRGQNVTFRCDPISEHNRLYWYRQTLGQGPEFLTYFQNEAQLEKSRLLSDRFSAERPKGSFSTLEIQRTEQGDSAMYLCASSSGASGSWGEQFFGPGTRLTVL.

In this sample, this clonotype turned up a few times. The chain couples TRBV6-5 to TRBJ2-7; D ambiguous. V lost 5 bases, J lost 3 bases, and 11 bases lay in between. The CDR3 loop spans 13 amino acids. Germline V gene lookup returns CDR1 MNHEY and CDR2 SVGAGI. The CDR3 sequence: CASSRAGNYEQYF. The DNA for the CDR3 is TGTGCCAGCAGTAGGGCAGGAAACTACGAGCAGTACTTC.

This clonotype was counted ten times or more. The CDR3 sequence is CSADRDRGYEQYF. The CDR3, as DNA: TGCAGTGCCGACCGGGACAGGGGATACGAGCAGTACTTC. The chain uses TRBV20-1 and TRBJ2-7; 10 bases line up with TRBD1. The trim removed 6 bases at V and 4 bases at J, leaving 6 bases unmatched. The CDR3 spans 13 residues. Germline values: CDR1 DFQATT, CDR2 SNEGSKA (reference sequence).

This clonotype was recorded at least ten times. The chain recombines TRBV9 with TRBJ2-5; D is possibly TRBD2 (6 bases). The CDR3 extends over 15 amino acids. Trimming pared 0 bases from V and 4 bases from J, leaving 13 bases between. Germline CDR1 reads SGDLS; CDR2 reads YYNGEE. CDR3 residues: CASSVEAAEGETQYF. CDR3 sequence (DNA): TGTGCCAGCAGCGTAGAAGCGGCGGAGGGAGAGACCCAGTACTTC.

CDR3 nucleotide sequence: TGTGCCAGCAGTCGATATGAGGGGGCGCGGCCCCAGCATTTT. Encoded protein: CASSRYEGARPQHF. The rearrangement links TRBV27 to TRBJ1-5; 7 bases map to TRBD1. Trimming took 5 bases from V and 9 from J; bases not matched to a gene: 10. CDR3 length: 14 residues. Germline V gives CDR1 MNHEY, CDR2 SMNVEV (reference sequence).

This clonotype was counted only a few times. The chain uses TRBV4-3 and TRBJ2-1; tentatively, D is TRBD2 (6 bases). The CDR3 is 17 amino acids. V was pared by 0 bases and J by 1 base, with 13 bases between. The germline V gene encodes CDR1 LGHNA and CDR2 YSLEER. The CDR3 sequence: CASSQDWAGPSYNEQFF. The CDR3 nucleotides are TGCGCCAGCAGCCAAGACTGGGCGGGGCCATCCTACAATGAGCAGTTCTTC.

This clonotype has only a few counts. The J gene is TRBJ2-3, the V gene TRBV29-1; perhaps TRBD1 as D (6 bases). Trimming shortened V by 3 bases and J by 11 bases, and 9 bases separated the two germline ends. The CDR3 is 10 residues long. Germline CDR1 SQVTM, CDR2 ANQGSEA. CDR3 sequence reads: CSVDFRGQYF. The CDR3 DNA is TGCAGCGTTGACTTCAGGGGGCAGTATTTT.

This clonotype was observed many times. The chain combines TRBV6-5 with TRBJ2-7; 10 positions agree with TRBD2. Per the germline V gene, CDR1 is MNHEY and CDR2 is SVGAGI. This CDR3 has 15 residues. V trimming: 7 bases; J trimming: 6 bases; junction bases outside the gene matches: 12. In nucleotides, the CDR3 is TGTGCCAGCAACACCCTACTAGCGGGATCTTCCGAGCAGTACTTC. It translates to CASNTLLAGSSEQYF.

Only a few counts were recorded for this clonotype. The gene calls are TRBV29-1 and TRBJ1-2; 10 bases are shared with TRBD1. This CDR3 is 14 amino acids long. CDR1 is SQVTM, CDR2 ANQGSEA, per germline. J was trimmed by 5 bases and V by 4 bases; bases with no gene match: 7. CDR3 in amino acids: CSVGPGQGGYGYTF. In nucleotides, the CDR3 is TGCAGCGTTGGACCCGGACAGGGGGGTTATGGCTACACCTTC.

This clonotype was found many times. The CDR3 DNA follows: TGTGCCAGCAGTTTCACCGACAGGGCTGAAGCTTTCTTT. It specifies CASSFTDRAEAFF. The chain carries TRBV6-5 and TRBJ1-1; 7 nucleotides align to TRBD1. J gave up 6 bases and V 4 bases, and 5 bases lay outside the gene matches. Germline-derived CDR1 and CDR2 are MNHEY and SVGAGI. CDR3 size: 13 residues.

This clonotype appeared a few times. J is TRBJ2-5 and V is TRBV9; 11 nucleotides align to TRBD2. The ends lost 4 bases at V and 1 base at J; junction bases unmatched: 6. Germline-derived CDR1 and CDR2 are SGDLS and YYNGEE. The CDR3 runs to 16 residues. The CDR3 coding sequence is TGTGCCAGCAGCCCTACCGGACTAGCGGGCCAAGAGACCCAGTACTTC. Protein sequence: CASSPTGLAGQETQYF. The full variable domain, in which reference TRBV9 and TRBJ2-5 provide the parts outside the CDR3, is DSGVTQTPKHLITATGQRVTLRCSPRSGDLSVYWYQQSLDQGLQFLIQYYNGEERAKGNILERFSAQQFPDLHSELNLSSLELGDSALYFCASSPTGLAGQETQYFGPGTRLLVL.

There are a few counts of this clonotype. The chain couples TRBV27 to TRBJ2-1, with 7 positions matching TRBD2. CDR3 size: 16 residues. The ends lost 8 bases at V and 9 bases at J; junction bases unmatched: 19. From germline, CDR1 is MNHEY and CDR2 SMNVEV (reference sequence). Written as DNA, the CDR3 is TGTGCCAGCGCCTGGGAAGTGGGCGGGAGTATCATTGAGCAGTTCTTC. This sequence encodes CASAWEVGGSIIEQFF.

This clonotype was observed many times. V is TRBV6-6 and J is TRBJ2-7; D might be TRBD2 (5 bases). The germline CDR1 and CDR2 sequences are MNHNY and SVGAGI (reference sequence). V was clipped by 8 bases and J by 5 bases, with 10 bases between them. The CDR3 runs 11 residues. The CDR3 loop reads CASQTGNEQYF. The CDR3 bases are TGTGCCAGCCAGACGGGGAACGAGCAGTACTTC.

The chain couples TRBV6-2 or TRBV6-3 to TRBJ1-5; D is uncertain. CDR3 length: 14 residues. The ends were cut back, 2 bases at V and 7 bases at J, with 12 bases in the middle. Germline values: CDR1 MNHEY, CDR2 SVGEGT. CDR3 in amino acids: CASSYVAGWQPQHF. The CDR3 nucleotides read TGTGCCAGCAGTTACGTCGCAGGCTGGCAGCCCCAGCATTTT.

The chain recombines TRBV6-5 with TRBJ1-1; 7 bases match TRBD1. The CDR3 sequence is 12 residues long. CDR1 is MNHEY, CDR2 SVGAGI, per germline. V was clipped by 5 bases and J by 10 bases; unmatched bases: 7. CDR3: CASSPRQGRAFF. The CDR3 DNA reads TGTGCCAGCAGTCCCCGACAGGGACGAGCTTTCTTT.

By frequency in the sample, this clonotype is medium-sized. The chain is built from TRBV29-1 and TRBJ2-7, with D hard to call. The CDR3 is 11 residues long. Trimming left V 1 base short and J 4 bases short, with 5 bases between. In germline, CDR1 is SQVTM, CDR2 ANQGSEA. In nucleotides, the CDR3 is TGCAGCGTTGAAGGGGAATACGAGCAGTACTTC. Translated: CSVEGEYEQYF.

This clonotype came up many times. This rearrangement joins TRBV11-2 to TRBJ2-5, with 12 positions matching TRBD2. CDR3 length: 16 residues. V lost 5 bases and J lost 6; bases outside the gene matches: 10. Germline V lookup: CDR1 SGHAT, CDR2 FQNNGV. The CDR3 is CASSLGASGRGKTQYF. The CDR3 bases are TGTGCCAGCAGCCTGGGGGCTAGCGGGAGGGGGAAGACCCAGTACTTC.

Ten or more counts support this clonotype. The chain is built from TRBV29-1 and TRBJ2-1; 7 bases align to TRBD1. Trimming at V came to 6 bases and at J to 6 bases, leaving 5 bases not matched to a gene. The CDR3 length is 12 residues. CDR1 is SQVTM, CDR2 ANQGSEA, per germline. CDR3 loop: CSVNRGPNEQFF. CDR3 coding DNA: TGCAGCGTGAACAGGGGCCCCAATGAGCAGTTCTTC.